These 20 T cell receptor beta chains originate from one sample sequenced in a study of T cell repertoires in cytomegalovirus infection. TCRdb used MiXCR to reprocess the reads, holding one entry per CDR3 protein. This table has fewer than 350,000 distinct CDR3 sequences, around a sixth appearing once. Material: PBMCs. The receptors originated from a human donor in good health (CMV status not recorded). Some clones in this sample may be carry-over from other donors' samples.

This rearrangement joins TRBV2 to TRBJ2-1; 12 nucleotides line up with TRBD2. The CDR3 extends over 16 amino acids. From germline, CDR1 is SNHLY and CDR2 FYNNEI. V lost 8 bases to trimming and J lost 13 bases; unmatched junction nucleotides: 18. The CDR3 reads CASGLEGLLAGGPQFF. As DNA, the CDR3 is TGTGCCAGCGGGTTGGAGGGGTTACTAGCGGGGGGCCCTCAGTTCTTC.

This clonotype has just a few counts. The chain employs TRBV5-4 and TRBJ1-6, with 10 nucleotides matching TRBD1. The V and J ends lost 4 bases and 7 bases, in that order; junction bases with no gene match: 5. CDR3 length: 15 amino acids. Germline V gene sequence: CDR1 SGHNT, CDR2 YYREEE (reference sequence). CDR3 sequence (DNA): TGTGCCAGCAGCCAGACAGGGGGCGGCAATTCACCCCTCCACTTT. It codes for CASSQTGGGNSPLHF. Variable domain in full (rest from reference TRBV5-4 and TRBJ1-6): ETGVTQSPTHLIKTRGQQVTLRCSSQSGHNTVSWYQQALGQGPQFIFQYYREEENGRGNFPPRFSGLQFPNYSSELNVNALELDDSALYLCASSQTGGGNSPLHFGNGTRLTVT.

V usage is TRBV7-9 and J usage is TRBJ2-7, with a possible D match to TRBD1 (6 bases). There are 14 residues in the CDR3. The V gene's germline CDR1 is SEHNR and CDR2 FQNEAQ (reference sequence). Trimming pared 1 base from V and 1 base from J, leaving 8 bases between. CDR3 DNA sequence: TGTGCCAGCAGCTTAGGCGGACAGTCCTACGAGCAGTACTTC. Its protein is CASSLGGQSYEQYF.

The chain recombines TRBV5-1 with TRBJ2-1; D not certain. The CDR3 runs 15 residues. V lost 0 bases and J lost 0, with 7 bases in between. CDR1 and CDR2 from the germline V gene are SGHRS and YFSETQ. The CDR3 DNA is TGCGCCAGCAGCTTGGCGGCAAGCTCCTACAATGAGCAGTTCTTC. It translates to CASSLAASSYNEQFF.

The chain carries TRBV6-5 and TRBJ2-7; 9 bases map to TRBD1. Germline trimming cut 6 bases from V and 0 bases from J; bases unmatched to any gene: 21. Germline values: CDR1 MNHEY, CDR2 SVGAGI. The CDR3 contains 20 residues. In DNA, the CDR3 is TGTGCCAGCAGGACTGAATACCGACAGGGGGGTATACTGAGCTCCTACGAGCAGTACTTC. It yields the protein CASRTEYRQGGILSSYEQYF.

This clonotype came up a few times. The rearrangement uses TRBV12-3 or TRBV12-4 and TRBJ2-2; D gene unclear. Trimming shortened V by 7 bases and J by 5 bases, and 11 bases separated the two germline ends. The CDR3 is 13 residues long. As DNA, the CDR3 is TGTGCCAGCACCCCCCCGAGGACCGGGGAGCTGTTTTTT. Residues: CASTPPRTGELFF.

This clonotype showed up many times. This chain uses TRBV7-2 with TRBJ2-3; 8 bases map to TRBD2. The CDR3 is 16 residues long. The trim removed 5 bases at V and 0 bases at J, leaving 7 bases unmatched. Germline loops: CDR1 SGHTA, CDR2 FQGNSA. The CDR3 DNA reads TGTGCCAGCAGCCCGGGGGGGGGGGGAAGCACAGATACGCAGTATTTT. This gives the protein CASSPGGGGSTDTQYF.

The rearrangement joins TRBV6-6 to TRBJ1-2, with D perhaps matching TRBD1 (6 bases). Trimming took off 2 bases at V and 3 bases at J, with 10 bases between the two ends. This CDR3 region has 14 residues. Per the germline V gene, CDR1 is MNHNY and CDR2 is SVGAGI (reference sequence). The CDR3 DNA reads as TGTGCCAGCAGTTACAGGGACACGGACTATGGCTACACCTTC. Its translation: CASSYRDTDYGYTF.

This clonotype was observed a handful of times. The chain recombines TRBV7-9 with TRBJ2-1; the D is unclear. Trimming shortened V by 2 bases and J by 5 bases, and 7 bases separated the two germline ends. CDR3 length: 13 residues. Germline V CDR1 and CDR2: SEHNR, FQNEAQ (reference sequence). The CDR3 reads CASSLTENNEQFF. CDR3 nucleotide sequence: TGTGCCAGCAGCTTAACAGAGAACAATGAGCAGTTCTTC.

This clonotype was seen at least ten times. The rearrangement links TRBV7-9 to TRBJ1-6, with a tentative D call TRBD1 (6 bases). Germline V gene lookup returns CDR1 SEHNR and CDR2 FQNEAQ (reference sequence). This CDR3 has 13 residues. V lost 4 bases, J lost 7 bases, and 8 bases lay in between. The CDR3 spells CASSSQGNSPLHF. The CDR3 DNA sequence: TGTGCCAGCAGCTCTCAGGGGAATTCACCCCTCCACTTT.

This clonotype was recorded many times. This chain links TRBV7-2 with TRBJ2-1, with 8 bases matching TRBD2. Germline assignment: CDR1 SGHTA and CDR2 FQGNSA. With 1 base clipped from V and 6 bases from J, the junction kept 11 bases outside the gene matches. CDR3 length: 17 residues. For the CDR3, the DNA is TGTGCCAGCAGCTTAGAATCCTACGGGGGGGCGGGCAATGAGCAGTTCTTC. As protein: CASSLESYGGAGNEQFF.

This chain uses TRBV18 with TRBJ1-5; TRBD1 is a possible D gene (6 bases). Germline CDR1 KGHSH, CDR2 LQKENI. The CDR3 contains 16 residues. V dropped 2 bases and J dropped 4 bases, with 15 bases sitting between them. The CDR3 nucleotides read TGTGCCAGCTCACCAGCAGGGGCTGGAAGGAATCAGCCCCAGCATTTT. As protein: CASSPAGAGRNQPQHF.

This clonotype was found a few times. J is TRBJ2-5 and V is TRBV4-1; TRBD2 agrees at 11 bases. V gave up 4 bases and J gave up 1 base; unmatched junction bases: 5. The CDR3 is made up of 16 amino acids. Germline CDR1 reads MGHRA; CDR2 reads YSYEKL. The CDR3 sequence: CASSPSTSGGQETQYF. The CDR3 DNA reads as TGCGCCAGCAGCCCGAGCACTAGCGGGGGCCAAGAGACCCAGTACTTC.

This clonotype has just a few counts. The rearrangement uses TRBV20-1 and TRBJ2-3; the D gene is possibly TRBD2 (6 bases). Per the germline V gene, CDR1 is DFQATT and CDR2 is SNEGSKA (reference sequence). There are 16 residues in the CDR3. Trimming took off 0 bases at V and 1 base at J, with 14 bases between the two ends. The CDR3 here is CSARDVAGFRTDTQYF. CDR3 DNA sequence: TGCAGTGCTAGAGATGTCGCGGGGTTTCGCACAGATACGCAGTATTTT.

This clonotype has a count of ten or more. The chain combines TRBV7-2 with TRBJ2-2, with no clear D. V shed 7 bases and J shed 6 bases, with 9 bases lying between them. The CDR3 has 12 residues. From germline, CDR1 is SGHTA and CDR2 FQGNSA. Here the CDR3 reads CASIFSAGELFF. The CDR3 DNA reads as TGTGCCAGCATCTTCTCCGCCGGGGAGCTGTTTTTT.

The rearrangement links TRBV5-1 to TRBJ2-2; 9 positions agree with TRBD1. The CDR3 extends over 15 amino acids. After removal of 4 bases from V and 3 bases from J, the junction contained 4 bases not matched to a gene. Germline assignment: CDR1 SGHRS and CDR2 YFSETQ. CDR3: CASSVGQGYTGELFF. The CDR3 nucleotides are TGCGCCAGCAGCGTGGGACAGGGTTACACCGGGGAGCTGTTTTTT. The variable domain in full, with the rest retrieved from reference TRBV5-1 and TRBJ2-2, is KAGVTQTPRYLIKTRGQQVTLSCSPISGHRSVSWYQQTPGQGLQFLFEYFSETQRNKGNFPGRFSGRQFSNSRSEMNVSTLELGDSALYLCASSVGQGYTGELFFGEGSRLTVL.

This clonotype was picked up many times. This sequence joins TRBV7-9 and TRBJ2-3; 9 bases match TRBD1. CDR3 length equals 17 residues. Germline CDR1 reads SEHNR; CDR2 reads FQNEAQ (reference sequence). J gave up 2 bases and V 1 base, and 7 bases lay outside the gene matches. CDR3 loop: CASSLGTGTGLTDTQYF. In nucleotides, the CDR3 is TGTGCCAGCAGCTTAGGGACCGGGACAGGGCTCACAGATACGCAGTATTTT.

This clonotype showed up just once. This sequence joins TRBV6-2 or TRBV6-3 and TRBJ1-5, with 9 bases identical to TRBD1. Germline V lookup: CDR1 MNHEY, CDR2 SVGEGT. The CDR3 is 14 amino acids. Unmatched junction bases numbered 8, after V lost 7 bases and J lost 7 bases. The CDR3 region is CASKRTGESQPQHF. The CDR3, as DNA: TGTGCCAGCAAAAGGACAGGGGAAAGCCAGCCCCAGCATTTT.

At least ten counts were recorded for this clonotype. The V and J genes are TRBV20-1 and TRBJ2-7, with D uncertain. Trimming removed 2 bases at V and 3 bases at J, with 14 bases between. CDR1 DFQATT and CDR2 SNEGSKA come from the germline V gene (reference sequence). CDR3 length: 14 amino acids. This CDR3 is CSARLGRTNYEQYF. CDR3 nucleotide sequence: TGCAGTGCTAGATTAGGCAGGACCAACTACGAGCAGTACTTC.

As concerns this clonotype: One end of the junction fails to match germline, which may point to a read error. The V call is TRBV4-1, the J call TRBJ2-1, with D possibly called TRBD1 or TRBD2 (5 bases each). CDR3 size: 17 residues. Germline lookup yields CDR1 MGHRA and CDR2 YSYEKL. This chain's CDR3 is CASSQDLRGLFGDEQFF. The CDR3 nucleotides read TGTGCCAGCAGCCAAGATCTTCGGGGCCTGTTTGGGGATGAGCAGTTCTTC.